This entry lists 25 T cell receptor beta chains sequenced from one sample in a study of T cells in Graves' hyperthyroidism and ophthalmopathy. Researchers amplified the TCR beta CDR3 regions from RNA transcripts. HTBI primers were the set used in a first-round RT-PCR of the TCR CDR3. Each CDR3 protein gets one entry after TCRdb re-called the multiplex PCR reads with MiXCR. This table holds under 650,000 distinct CDR3 sequences, roughly 16% found once. The sample consisted of blood. These receptors were collected from a woman in her twenties or thirties with Graves' hyperthyroidism.

This clonotype showed up many times. J is TRBJ1-1 and V is TRBV20-1; unclear D gene. The V end was cut by 4 bases, the J end by 1 base, with 7 bases between. CDR3 length equals 12 residues. The germline CDR1 and CDR2 sequences are DFQATT and SNEGSKA (reference sequence). Written as DNA, the CDR3 is TGCAGTGCTACCACATCGAACACTGAAGCTTTCTTT. Residues: CSATTSNTEAFF.

The rearrangement uses TRBV6-1 and TRBJ2-2; perhaps D is TRBD1 or TRBD2 (7 bases each). Trimming cost V 8 bases and J 4 bases, with 14 bases left between them. CDR1 is MNHNS, CDR2 SASEGT, per germline. This CDR3 has 14 residues. In DNA form, the CDR3 reads TGTGCCAGCGGTCAGGGGGGGGTCACCGGGGAGCTGTTTTTT. Translating gives CASGQGGVTGELFF.

This clonotype has a handful of counts. This rearrangement joins TRBV10-1 to TRBJ2-3, with unresolved D. Trimming took 4 bases from V and 1 from J, leaving 6 bases between them. Germline CDR1 is WNHNN and CDR2 is SYGVQD (reference sequence). The CDR3 totals 13 residues. The DNA for the CDR3 is TGCGCCAGCAGTGTACCCGGCACAGATACGCAGTATTTT. Translating gives CASSVPGTDTQYF.

Of note for this clonotype: This may come from a read error, since a much larger clone is one base off. This CDR3 reads CASSLVGLRSSYEQYF. DNA for the CDR3: TGTGCCAGCAGCTTGGTCGGACTTCGGTCCTCCTACGAGCAGTACTTC. This chain joins TRBV5-8 and TRBJ2-7; a weak D match, TRBD2 (5 bases). V lost 0 bases, J lost 0 bases, and 13 bases lay in between. The length of the CDR3 is 16 residues. Germline lookup yields CDR1 SGHTS and CDR2 YDEGEE.

The sample holds one count of this clonotype. The chain uses TRBV5-1 and TRBJ2-1, with 13 positions matching TRBD2. Germline-derived CDR1 and CDR2 are SGHRS and YFSETQ. V was pared by 2 bases and J by 5 bases, with 4 bases of the junction left unmatched. The CDR3 is 16 amino acids. CDR3 sequence: CASSFRTSGSDNEQFF. The CDR3 nucleotides are TGCGCCAGCAGCTTCCGGACTAGCGGGAGCGACAATGAGCAGTTCTTC. Full variable domain (outside the CDR3, taken from reference TRBV5-1 and TRBJ2-1): KAGVTQTPRYLIKTRGQQVTLSCSPISGHRSVSWYQQTPGQGLQFLFEYFSETQRNKGNFPGRFSGRQFSNSRSEMNVSTLELGDSALYLCASSFRTSGSDNEQFFGPGTRLTVL.

This clonotype was found many times. V usage is TRBV15 and J usage is TRBJ2-7, with D perhaps matching TRBD1 (5 bases). V was shortened by 0 bases and J by 2 bases, with 11 bases between the two germline ends. The CDR3 contains 15 residues. Germline CDR1 and CDR2: LNHNV and YYDKDF (reference sequence). As DNA, the CDR3 is TGTGCCACCAGCAGAGATGTGGGGCCTACCTACGAGCAGTACTTC. Translating gives CATSRDVGPTYEQYF.

This clonotype was seen many times. The CDR3 region is CASSLRASGTTGELFF. The CDR3 DNA is TGTGCCAGCAGTTTACGGGCTAGCGGGACTACCGGGGAGCTGTTTTTT. V is TRBV28 and J is TRBJ2-2; 9 nucleotides match TRBD2. This CDR3 region has 16 residues. The germline V gene encodes CDR1 MDHEN and CDR2 SYDVKM. With 2 bases clipped from V and 5 bases from J, the junction kept 6 bases outside the gene matches.

The table lists this clonotype with a few counts. The CDR3: CAISAGVFDEQFF. The CDR3 region has the DNA TGTGCCATCAGCGCGGGAGTATTCGATGAGCAGTTCTTC. The V gene is TRBV10-3, the J gene TRBJ2-1; 7 bases match TRBD2. The CDR3 covers 13 residues. In germline, CDR1 is ENHRY, CDR2 SYGVKD. V shed 6 bases and J 8 bases; nucleotides not matched to a gene: 7.

This clonotype was seen ten or more times. This chain uses TRBV6-1 with TRBJ1-5, with 7 bases matching TRBD1. Germline values: CDR1 MNHNS, CDR2 SASEGT. This CDR3 comprises 13 residues. V lost 7 bases, J lost 2 bases, and 2 bases stayed unmatched. The CDR3 sequence: CASKGQRNQPQHF. The DNA for the CDR3 is TGTGCCAGCAAGGGACAGCGCAATCAGCCCCAGCATTTT.

This clonotype came up many times. The gene calls are TRBV6-1 and TRBJ1-1; a possible D gene is TRBD1 (6 bases). Per the germline V gene, CDR1 is MNHNS and CDR2 is SASEGT. The CDR3 is 13 amino acids. The V end lost 7 bases, the J end lost 5 bases, and 14 bases lay between the germline ends. The CDR3 bases are TGTGCCAGCACCTGGGGAGGGGGAACTGAAGCTTTCTTT. The encoded protein is CASTWGGGTEAFF.

The sample holds many counts of this clonotype. The chain employs TRBV6-1 and TRBJ2-2; D unclear. Trimming took off 0 bases at V and 3 bases at J, with 5 bases between the two ends. Germline CDR1 and CDR2: MNHNS and SASEGT. There are 14 residues in the CDR3. The CDR3: CASSEAHDTGELFF. Here the CDR3 DNA reads TGTGCCAGCAGTGAAGCGCACGACACCGGGGAGCTGTTTTTT.

There are many counts of this clonotype. The chain links TRBV28 to TRBJ2-4, with TRBD1 as a possible D gene (5 bases). Germline V lookup: CDR1 MDHEN, CDR2 SYDVKM. The CDR3 is 18 amino acids. V was shortened by 7 bases and J by 1 base, with 23 bases between the two germline ends. In DNA form, the CDR3 reads TGTGCCAGCAAGTTGGCCAGGGCTAGTTTTCGGGCCAAAAACATTCAGTACTTC. Protein product: CASKLARASFRAKNIQYF. Variable domain in full (rest from reference TRBV28 and TRBJ2-4): DVKVTQSSRYLVKRTGEKVFLECVQDMDHENMFWYRQDPGLGLRLIYFSYDVKMKEKGDIPEGYSVSREKKERFSLILESASTNQTSMYLCASKLARASFRAKNIQYFGAGTRLSVL.

This rearrangement joins TRBV9 to TRBJ2-6; no clear D gene. Trimming cost V 3 bases and J 0 bases, with 7 bases left between them. Germline V gene lookup returns CDR1 SGDLS and CDR2 YYNGEE. This CDR3 comprises 15 residues. The CDR3 nucleotides are TGTGCCAGCAGCGGACGGAACTCTGGGGCCAACGTCCTGACTTTC. Amino acid sequence: CASSGRNSGANVLTF.

The sample holds many counts of this clonotype. The chain carries TRBV30 and TRBJ1-4, with 8 bases fitting TRBD1. The germline CDR1 and CDR2 sequences are GTSNPN and SVGIG (reference sequence). The CDR3 is 13 residues long. V lost 5 bases and J lost 8; bases outside the gene matches: 7. The CDR3 nucleotides are TGTGCCTGGGGCGGACAGGGACTCGAAAAACTGTTTTTT. Residues: CAWGGQGLEKLFF.

This clonotype was picked up a small number of times. This chain uses TRBV5-1 with TRBJ1-4, with D possibly being TRBD1 (6 bases). Between the trimmed V and J ends, which lost 0 bases and 10 bases, there was a span of 13 bases. There are 14 residues in the CDR3. The germline V gene encodes CDR1 SGHRS and CDR2 YFSETQ. CDR3 sequence (DNA): TGCGCCAGCAGCTTGGACAGGGCCTTTGGAAAACTGTTTTTT. This codes for CASSLDRAFGKLFF.

This clonotype appeared a few times. The chain recombines TRBV20-1 with TRBJ2-1; 8 bases map to TRBD2. V was clipped by 0 bases and J by 9 bases; unmatched bases: 16. Germline V lookup: CDR1 DFQATT, CDR2 SNEGSKA (reference sequence). The CDR3 is 17 amino acids. The CDR3 here is CSARDLYSSGGRGEQFF. The CDR3, as DNA: TGCAGTGCTAGAGACCTCTACTCATCGGGAGGGCGCGGTGAGCAGTTCTTC.

This clonotype was counted at least ten times. V is TRBV27 and J is TRBJ2-3, with D perhaps matching TRBD1 (5 bases). In germline, CDR1 is MNHEY, CDR2 SMNVEV (reference sequence). V lost 6 bases to trimming and J lost 5 bases, with 12 bases between them. There are 13 residues in the CDR3. The DNA of the CDR3 is TGTGCCAGCAGACCAGGGATTGGAGATACGCAGTATTTT. This sequence encodes CASRPGIGDTQYF.

This clonotype was picked up many times. The rearrangement joins TRBV5-1 to TRBJ1-6; a weak D match, TRBD1 (5 bases). The germline V gene has CDR1 SGHRS and CDR2 YFSETQ. The CDR3 runs to 13 residues. Trimming shortened V by 5 bases and J by 7 bases, and 10 bases separated the two germline ends. The CDR3 DNA reads TGCGCCAGCAGGACCAGGGACAATTCACCCCTCCACTTT. This sequence encodes CASRTRDNSPLHF.

In its sample, this clonotype was seen a few times. A read error may produce the germline difference seen at one junction end. This chain joins TRBV7-7 and TRBJ2-1, with D possibly being TRBD2 (5 bases). This CDR3 is 13 amino acids long. The germline gives CDR1 SSHAT, CDR2 FNYEAQ (reference sequence). The CDR3 region is CASSSGVANEQFF. CDR3 DNA: TGTGCTAGCAGCTCCGGGGTGGCGAATGAGCAGTTCTTC. The variable domain in full, completed from reference TRBV7-7 and TRBJ2-1, reads GAGVSQSPRYKVTKRGQDVTLRCDPISSHATLYWYQQALGQGPEFLTYFNYEAQPDKSGLPSDRFSAERPEGSISTLTIQRTEQRDSAMYRCASSSGVANEQFFGPGTRLTVL.

This clonotype was counted only a few times. V and J are TRBV9 and TRBJ2-3; the match to TRBD2 covers 10 bases. V was clipped by 4 bases and J by 5 bases; unmatched bases: 10. The CDR3 sequence is 16 residues long. Germline CDR1 SGDLS, CDR2 YYNGEE. In DNA form, the CDR3 reads TGTGCCAGCAGCCTCACTCCGGGACTAGCGTTAGATACGCAGTATTTT. As protein: CASSLTPGLALDTQYF.

The chain combines TRBV4-3 with TRBJ1-1; possibly TRBD1 for D (5 bases). CDR3 length: 14 amino acids. Germline CDR1 reads LGHNA; CDR2 reads YSLEER. Trimming took 4 bases from V and 1 from J, leaving 10 bases between them. CDR3 DNA: TGCGCCAGCAGCCCGTCCGGACAGAACACTGAAGCTTTCTTT. As protein: CASSPSGQNTEAFF.

The rearrangement uses TRBV2 and TRBJ1-1; D might be TRBD1 (6 bases). CDR3 length: 13 amino acids. CDR1 is SNHLY and CDR2 is FYNNEI in the germline V gene. Deletions cut 11 bases from V and 7 bases from J, with 20 bases between. The CDR3 spells CASLMGTGIEAFF. CDR3 coding DNA: TGTGCCTCCCTGATGGGAACAGGGATTGAAGCTTTCTTT. The complete variable domain, with remaining parts taken from reference TRBV2 and TRBJ1-1, reads EPEVTQTPSHQVTQMGQEVILRCVPISNHLYFYWYRQILGQKVEFLVSFYNNEISEKSEIFDDQFSVERPDGSNFTLKIRSTKLEDSAMYFCASLMGTGIEAFFGQGTRLTVV.

The J gene is TRBJ2-1, the V gene TRBV12-3 or TRBV12-4; 9 positions match TRBD1. The CDR3 sequence is 12 residues long. The V segment lost 7 bases and the J segment 10 bases; nucleotides outside the gene matches: 5. The CDR3 DNA is TGTGCCAGCACCACAGGGGGCTGGGAGCAGTTCTTC. Encoded protein: CASTTGGWEQFF.

This clonotype was observed a handful of times. The genes are TRBV6-1 and TRBJ2-5; 10 nucleotides align to TRBD2. CDR1 is MNHNS, CDR2 SASEGT, per germline. The J segment lost 3 bases and the V segment lost 2 bases, leaving 15 bases of the junction unmatched. The CDR3 loop spans 19 amino acids. CDR3 in amino acids: CASSETISGRLGVKETQYF. The CDR3 coding sequence is TGTGCCAGCAGTGAAACCATTAGCGGGAGGTTGGGGGTGAAAGAGACCCAGTACTTC.

The rearrangement uses TRBV2 and TRBJ2-1; TRBD1 aligns across 9 bases. The germline V gene encodes CDR1 SNHLY and CDR2 FYNNEI. CDR3 length equals 14 residues. J gave up 6 bases and V 4 bases, and 4 bases lay outside the gene matches. The CDR3, as DNA: TGTGCCAGCAGTGGGACAGGGGTGCGCAATGAGCAGTTCTTC. This codes for CASSGTGVRNEQFF.